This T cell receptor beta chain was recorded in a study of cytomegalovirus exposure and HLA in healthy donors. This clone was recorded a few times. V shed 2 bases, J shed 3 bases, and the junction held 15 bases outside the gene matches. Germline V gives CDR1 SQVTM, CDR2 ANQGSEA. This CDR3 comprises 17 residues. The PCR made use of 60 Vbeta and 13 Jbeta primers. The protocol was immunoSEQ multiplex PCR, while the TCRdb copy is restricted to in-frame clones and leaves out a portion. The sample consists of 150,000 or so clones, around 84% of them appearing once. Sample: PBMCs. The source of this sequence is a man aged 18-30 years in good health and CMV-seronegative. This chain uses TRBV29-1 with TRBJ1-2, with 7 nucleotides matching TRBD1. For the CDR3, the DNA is TGCAGCGTTGAATCCGCAGTAGGGGGCATAGTAGACTATGGCTACACCTTC. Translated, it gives CSVESAVGGIVDYGYTF.